This record covers a single T cell receptor (beta chain). Its specificity is not known. This specimen comes from a study of identical twins. cDNA carried unique molecular identifiers, and a universal primer site was added by template switching. TCRdb independently ran MiXCR on the 5' RACE reads; one entry per CDR3 protein. The sample shows about 890,000 distinct CDR3 sequences, 12% of them seen only once. Only healthy Caucasians were enrolled as donors. Notes on the study in general: There were fewer insertions in abundant cord blood beta clonotypes, but memory repertoires showed no such pattern. Out-of-frame alpha sequences common to twins exhibited an excess of low generation probability.

The CDR3 runs to 15 residues. CDR1 and CDR2 (germline): WSHSY, SAAADI. Trimming took 5 bases from V and 2 from J, leaving 16 bases between them. The sample was also linked to a second study, of yellow fever vaccine responses in identical twins.

The sequence derives from a young woman in good health. The specimen sequenced was PBMCs. The chain couples TRBV10-2 to TRBJ2-7, with D uncertain. The chain's CDR3 is CASSLGDLGPYEQYV. DNA for the CDR3: TGCGCCAGCAGTTTAGGAGACCTCGGCCCCTACGAGCAGTACGTC.